Below, one T cell receptor (beta chain) is given with its context. The data derive from a study of lymphopenia after photon versus proton radiotherapy. CDR1 is MGHDK and CDR2 is SYGVNS in the germline V gene. The CDR3 loop spans 16 amino acids. The V end was cut by 4 bases, the J end by 0 bases, with 13 bases between. Sequencing was performed with immunoSEQ multiplex PCR; in TCRdb, only in-frame clones are kept and a portion is missing. The data show over 35,000 clones, 86% seen once. The sequence was collected from a woman in her 70s with pancreatic cancer. Some clones in this sample may be carry-over from other donors' samples. J is TRBJ2-1 and V is TRBV25-1, with unresolved D. This specimen was peripheral blood, taken from a patient treated with proton-based radiotherapy. The CDR3 reads CASSAKAVSSYNEQFF. The CDR3 region has the DNA TGTGCCAGCAGTGCCAAAGCTGTTAGCTCCTACAATGAGCAGTTCTTC. The full variable domain, rest sourced from reference TRBV25-1 and TRBJ2-1, is EADIYQTPRYLVIGTGKKITLECSQTMGHDKMYWYQQDPGMELHLIHYSYGVNSTEKGDLSSESTVSRIRTEHFPLTLESARPSHTSQYLCASSAKAVSSYNEQFFGPGTRLTVL.